The 14 T cell receptor beta chains in this list originate from one sample, sequenced in a study of blood T cell repertoires in COVID-19. Measured with immunoSEQ multiplex PCR; TCRdb has only the in-frame clones, and not every one. The table lists nearly 200,000 clones, about 88% of them singletons. The sequencing sample was made of peripheral blood. The origin of the receptors is a middle-aged woman who had recovered from COVID-19.

This clone was recorded only once. V gene TRBV13 combines with J gene TRBJ2-5, with 9 bases fitting TRBD1. Germline CDR1 reads PRHDT; CDR2 reads FYEKMQ (reference sequence). The CDR3 contains 16 residues. V was pared by 4 bases and J by 4 bases, with 10 bases of the junction left unmatched. CDR3: CASSSRTGGWGETQYF. CDR3 sequence (DNA): TGTGCCAGCAGCTCGCGTACAGGGGGCTGGGGAGAGACCCAGTACTTC.

V and J are TRBV30 and TRBJ1-1; D uncertain. V was clipped by 4 bases and J by 4 bases, with 10 bases between them. The CDR3 is made up of 12 amino acids. The germline gives CDR1 GTSNPN, CDR2 SVGIG (reference sequence). As DNA, the CDR3 is TGTGCCTGGATCAACGCGGGCACTGAAGCTTTCTTT. Encoded protein: CAWINAGTEAFF.

This clone was seen just once. The chain uses TRBV18 and TRBJ2-1; 9 bases match TRBD1. The V gene's germline CDR1 is KGHSH and CDR2 LQKENI. The CDR3 is made up of 16 amino acids. After removal of 5 bases from V and 3 bases from J, the junction contained 8 bases not matched to a gene. CDR3 nucleotide sequence: TGTGCCAGCTCAACACAGGGGGCGGCCATCTACAATGAGCAGTTCTTC. Translated, it gives CASSTQGAAIYNEQFF. Using reference TRBV18 and TRBJ2-1 for the parts outside the CDR3, the full variable domain is NAGVMQNPRHLVRRRGQEARLRCSPMKGHSHVYWYRQLPEEGLKFMVYLQKENIIDESGMPKERFSAEFPKEGPSILRIQQVVRGDSAAYFCASSTQGAAIYNEQFFGPGTRLTVL.

This clone was found once. V usage is TRBV2 and J usage is TRBJ2-1; possibly TRBD2 for D (6 bases). V shed 8 bases and J shed 10 bases, with 21 bases lying between them. Germline CDR1 reads SNHLY; CDR2 reads FYNNEI. CDR3 size: 14 residues. The CDR3 region is CASGGVAALGEQFF. DNA for the CDR3: TGTGCCAGCGGAGGGGTAGCGGCTTTGGGGGAGCAGTTCTTC.

The gene calls are TRBV27 and TRBJ2-7, with 11 bases fitting TRBD1. Germline CDR1 and CDR2: MNHEY and SMNVEV (reference sequence). CDR3 length: 15 residues. The junction had 11 bases not matched to a gene; V was cut back by 7 bases and J by 6 bases. The CDR3 DNA reads TGTGCCAGCAAAAGGACAGGGGGCAACCGAGCCGAGCAGTACTTC. Protein sequence: CASKRTGGNRAEQYF.

The chain employs TRBV3-1 (or the pseudogene TRBV3-2) and TRBJ1-3; no firm D call. V lost 1 base to trimming and J lost 2 bases, with 3 bases between them. Germline V gene lookup returns CDR1 LGHDT and CDR2 YNNKEL (reference sequence). CDR3 length: 13 residues. The CDR3 protein is CASSQGAGNTIYF. In DNA form, the CDR3 reads TGTGCCAGCAGCCAAGGAGCTGGAAACACCATATATTTT.

V and J are TRBV6-1 and TRBJ2-1, with 9 nucleotides matching TRBD2. The CDR3 is 15 residues long. The ends lost 5 bases at V and 5 bases at J; junction bases unmatched: 7. Germline V lookup: CDR1 MNHNS, CDR2 SASEGT. The CDR3 DNA reads as TGTGCCAGCAGTCCAATGGCGGGAGGGAACAATGAGCAGTTCTTC. This encodes CASSPMAGGNNEQFF.

The V and J genes are TRBV27 and TRBJ2-7, with D tentatively TRBD1 (6 bases). Per germline, CDR1 MNHEY and CDR2 SMNVEV (reference sequence). Trimming cost V 6 bases and J 5 bases, with 20 bases left between them. This CDR3 has 15 residues. The CDR3 here is CASRGTSRFVHEQYF. The CDR3 nucleotides are TGTGCCAGCAGAGGGACAAGCCGATTTGTCCACGAGCAGTACTTC.

The CDR3 sequence: CASSLWTSNSPLHF. In nucleotides, the CDR3 is TGTGCCAGCAGCTTGTGGACAAGTAATTCACCCCTCCACTTT. This chain connects TRBV7-2 to TRBJ1-6, with D perhaps TRBD1 (5 bases). Deletions cut 3 bases from V and 6 bases from J, with 9 bases between. The germline V gene has CDR1 SGHTA and CDR2 FQGNSA. CDR3 length equals 14 residues.

This chain uses TRBV28 with TRBJ2-7; D possibly corresponds to TRBD2 (5 bases). The germline CDR1 and CDR2 sequences are MDHEN and SYDVKM. The CDR3 is made up of 13 amino acids. V lost 6 bases to trimming and J lost 4 bases, with 13 bases between them. As DNA, the CDR3 is TGTGCCAGCAGCGCGGACTCTGGGTACGAGCAGTACTTC. As protein: CASSADSGYEQYF.

This rearrangement joins TRBV11-2 to TRBJ2-3; TRBD1 agrees at 7 bases. This CDR3 contains 14 residues. CDR1 and CDR2 (germline): SGHAT, FQNNGV. The V segment lost 3 bases and the J segment 5 bases; nucleotides outside the gene matches: 5. The CDR3 DNA sequence: TGTGCCAGCAGCTTTATTCCAGGGGGAGATACGCAGTATTTT. Translation: CASSFIPGGDTQYF.

This clone was seen a handful of times. The chain couples TRBV6-2 or TRBV6-3 to TRBJ1-1; D not certain. The CDR3 length is 14 residues. From germline, CDR1 is MNHEY and CDR2 SVGEGT. The V end lost 2 bases, the J end lost 5 bases, and 12 bases lay between the germline ends. CDR3 loop: CASSYPLAGTEAFF. The CDR3 DNA follows: TGTGCCAGCAGTTACCCGTTGGCGGGGACTGAAGCTTTCTTT.

The J gene is TRBJ2-7, the V gene TRBV30; 11 positions match TRBD2. The germline V gene encodes CDR1 GTSNPN and CDR2 SVGIG (reference sequence). Trimming cost V 8 bases and J 9 bases; bases outside gene matches: 18. The CDR3 is 15 residues long. CDR3 DNA: TGTGCCGTGAACCGCCCACTAGCGGGGGCTACGAGGCAGTACTTC. Translated, it gives CAVNRPLAGATRQYF.

The chain uses TRBV2 and TRBJ2-4; 9 bases line up with TRBD1. CDR1 SNHLY and CDR2 FYNNEI come from the germline V gene. CDR3 length equals 16 residues. V was clipped by 6 bases and J by 2 bases; unmatched bases: 8. The CDR3 reads CASRLGTGWTKNIQYF. CDR3 nucleotide sequence: TGTGCCAGCAGGCTAGGGACAGGGTGGACCAAAAACATTCAGTACTTC.